The 7 T cell receptor beta chains below all came from one sample that was sequenced in a study of shared clonotypes between healthy human individuals. Method: immunoSEQ multiplex PCR; TCRdb's copy keeps in-frame clones and lacks some. The table includes a few million clones, just under 95% detected once. Sample: naive CD4+ T cells from PBMCs. Documented subset: CD45RA+ positively selected. All receptors come from a man younger than 35 in good health. Some clones in this sample may be carry-over from other donors' samples.

V is TRBV29-1 and J is TRBJ2-7; the D gene is possibly TRBD1 (6 bases). Germline values: CDR1 SQVTM, CDR2 ANQGSEA. V was pared by 7 bases and J by 6 bases, with 16 bases between. This CDR3 has 12 amino acids. DNA of the CDR3: TGCAGCGCTGGGTGGGGGCTAAGCGAGCAGTACTTC. Translating it yields CSAGWGLSEQYF.

As concerns this clone: Mismatch with germline at one junction end may stem from a read error. Other DNA variants within this sample encode the same CDR3. This rearrangement joins TRBV30 to TRBJ2-7; TRBD1 matches at 9 bases. Germline-derived CDR1 and CDR2 are GTSNPN and SVGIG (reference sequence). The CDR3 is 13 residues long. CDR3 residues: CAWSSGQGYEQYF. The DNA of the CDR3 is TGCGCCTGGAGCTCCGGACAGGGGTACGAGCAGTACTTC.

The rearrangement uses TRBV7-9 and TRBJ1-1; 9 bases align to TRBD1. J lost 2 bases, V lost 4 bases, and 11 bases had no gene match. Germline V gene lookup returns CDR1 SEHNR and CDR2 FQNEAQ (reference sequence). This CDR3 comprises 17 residues. DNA of the CDR3: TGTGCCAGCAGCTCAATTACACAGGGGGCGCGAAACACTGAAGCTTTCTTT. It translates to CASSSITQGARNTEAFF.

The chain recombines TRBV9 with TRBJ1-2, with TRBD1 matching 8 bases. The junction had 14 bases not matched to a gene; V was cut back by 4 bases and J by 3 bases. The CDR3 contains 17 residues. Germline CDR1 is SGDLS and CDR2 is YYNGEE. CDR3 loop: CASSPISGSGGDYGYTF. CDR3 bases: TGTGCCAGCAGCCCAATTTCGGGGTCAGGGGGCGACTATGGCTACACCTTC. The full variable domain, its missing parts supplied by reference TRBV9 and TRBJ1-2, is DSGVTQTPKHLITATGQRVTLRCSPRSGDLSVYWYQQSLDQGLQFLIQYYNGEERAKGNILERFSAQQFPDLHSELNLSSLELGDSALYFCASSPISGSGGDYGYTFGSGTRLTVV.

The chain links TRBV9 to TRBJ1-2; 8 nucleotides align to TRBD1. Germline CDR1 reads SGDLS; CDR2 reads YYNGEE. The CDR3 consists of 16 residues. The V gene end was trimmed by 3 bases and the J gene end by 4 bases; junction bases not matched to a gene: 11. The CDR3 region is CASSATWGTGFYGYTF. CDR3 DNA: TGTGCCAGCAGCGCAACCTGGGGGACAGGCTTCTATGGCTACACCTTC.

The chain is built from TRBV18 and TRBJ1-2; 7 nucleotides match TRBD1. CDR1 and CDR2 (germline): KGHSH, LQKENI. V shed 6 bases, J shed 3 bases, and the junction held 10 bases outside the gene matches. The CDR3 is made up of 15 amino acids. The CDR3 DNA follows: TGTGCCAGCTCCCAACTCGCCGGGACAGACTATGGCTACACCTTC. Its translation is CASSQLAGTDYGYTF.

This clone appeared a single time. This chain links TRBV11-2 with TRBJ2-7; D is unclear. The CDR3 loop spans 14 amino acids. The germline V and J ends were trimmed by 1 base and 10 bases, with 17 bases remaining between them. Germline V gives CDR1 SGHAT, CDR2 FQNNGV. The DNA of the CDR3 is TGTGCCAGCAGCTTAGCTCGGCAAACGGACCGCCAGTACTTC. This translates into CASSLARQTDRQYF.